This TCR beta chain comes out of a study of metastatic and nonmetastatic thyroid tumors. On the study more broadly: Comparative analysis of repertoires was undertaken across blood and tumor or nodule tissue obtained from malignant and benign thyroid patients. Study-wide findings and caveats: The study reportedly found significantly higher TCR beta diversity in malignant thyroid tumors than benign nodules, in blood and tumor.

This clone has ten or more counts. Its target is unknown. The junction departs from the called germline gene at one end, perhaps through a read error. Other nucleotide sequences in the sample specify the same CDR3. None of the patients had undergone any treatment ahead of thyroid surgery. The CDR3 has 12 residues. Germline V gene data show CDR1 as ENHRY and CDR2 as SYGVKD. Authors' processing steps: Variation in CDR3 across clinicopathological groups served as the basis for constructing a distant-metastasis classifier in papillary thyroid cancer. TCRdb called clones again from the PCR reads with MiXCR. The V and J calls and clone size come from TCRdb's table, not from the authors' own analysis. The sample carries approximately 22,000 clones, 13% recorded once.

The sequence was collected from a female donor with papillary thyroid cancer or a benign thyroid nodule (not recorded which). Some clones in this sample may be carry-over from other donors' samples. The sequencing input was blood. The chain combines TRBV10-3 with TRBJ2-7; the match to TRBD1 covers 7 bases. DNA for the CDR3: TGTGCCGCCGCGCGTTTCCAGGGGGAAGCGGACTTC. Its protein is CAAARFQGEADF.